This T cell receptor beta chain was observed in a study of blood T cell repertoires in COVID-19. Study overall: Sites in the United States, Italy and Spain provided acute and convalescent COVID-19 samples. Sources were T cells, B-cell-depleted T cells, or PBMCs; the material itself was cDNA or gDNA.

In the original analysis: It was from reference gene primer amplification that nucleated cell counts were estimated. Assay: immunoSEQ multiplex PCR; the TCRdb copy retains only in-frame clones and omits some. V, J and clone size derive from that table, while D and trimming were established from the DNA sequence. Of roughly 30,000 clones in the sample, approximately 91% are singletons; the top ten hold under 4%. CDR1 is LNHDA, CDR2 SQIVND, per germline (reference sequence). The CDR3 extends over 14 amino acids. The V and J ends lost 3 bases and 11 bases respectively, with 17 bases between them. Material: peripheral blood. The chain employs TRBV19 and TRBJ1-5; tentatively, D is TRBD1 (6 bases). The clonotype was recovered from a man aged 55 to 69 with acute or convalescent COVID-19. CDR3 protein: CASSIPGGLKSQHF. In nucleotides, the CDR3 is TGTGCCAGTAGTATCCCGGGGGGCCTCAAGTCCCAGCATTTT.